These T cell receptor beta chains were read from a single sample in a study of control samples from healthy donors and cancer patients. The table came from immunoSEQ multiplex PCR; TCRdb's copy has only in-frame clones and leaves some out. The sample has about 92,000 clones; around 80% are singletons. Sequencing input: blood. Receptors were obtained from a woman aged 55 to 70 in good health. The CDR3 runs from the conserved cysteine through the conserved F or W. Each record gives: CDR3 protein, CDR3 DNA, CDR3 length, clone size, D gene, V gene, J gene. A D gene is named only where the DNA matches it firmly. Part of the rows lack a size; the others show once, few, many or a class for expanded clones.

CDR3 protein: CASSDYGNQPQHF
CDR3 DNA: TGTGCCAGCAGTGATTACGGCAATCAGCCCCAGCATTTT
CDR3 length: 13
clone size: NA
D gene: NA
V gene: TRBV6-1
J gene: TRBJ1-5

CDR3 protein: CATQISNYGYTF
CDR3 DNA: TGTGCCACCCAGATCAGTAACTATGGCTACACCTTC
CDR3 length: 12
clone size: NA
D gene: NA
V gene: TRBV2
J gene: TRBJ1-2

CDR3 protein: CASGVVVGAQGQPQHF
CDR3 DNA: TGTGCCAGCGGTGTGGTTGTGGGGGCGCAGGGTCAGCCCCAGCATTTT
CDR3 length: 16
clone size: NA
D gene: NA
V gene: TRBV2
J gene: TRBJ1-5

CDR3 protein: CSVSASHQETQYF
CDR3 DNA: TGCAGCGTTTCCGCCAGTCACCAAGAGACCCAGTACTTC
CDR3 length: 13
clone size: NA
D gene: NA
V gene: TRBV29-1
J gene: TRBJ2-5

CDR3 protein: CASSLVGQPSYEQYF
CDR3 DNA: TGTGCCAGCAGCTTAGTCGGCCAGCCTAGCTACGAGCAGTACTTC
CDR3 length: 15
clone size: NA
D gene: NA
V gene: TRBV11-2
J gene: TRBJ2-7

CDR3 protein: CASSLSGGNYNEQFF
CDR3 DNA: TGTGCCAGCAGCTTATCGGGGGGCAATTACAATGAGCAGTTCTTC
CDR3 length: 15
clone size: NA
D gene: NA
V gene: TRBV5-4
J gene: TRBJ2-1

CDR3 protein: CASSHTPRNEQFF
CDR3 DNA: TGCGCCAGCAGCCACACTCCCCGCAATGAGCAGTTCTTC
CDR3 length: 13
clone size: NA
D gene: NA
V gene: TRBV5-1
J gene: TRBJ2-1

CDR3 protein: CASSLGNEQFF
CDR3 DNA: TGTGCCAGCAGTTTGGGGAATGAGCAGTTCTTC
CDR3 length: 11
clone size: once
D gene: NA
V gene: TRBV12-3/TRBV12-4
J gene: TRBJ2-1

CDR3 protein: CASSGTQLGSYEQYF
CDR3 DNA: TGCGCCAGCAGCGGGACCCAGCTGGGATCCTACGAGCAGTACTTC
CDR3 length: 15
clone size: NA
D gene: NA
V gene: TRBV5-1
J gene: TRBJ2-7

CDR3 protein: CASSSQSTGNYGYTF
CDR3 DNA: TGTGCCAGCAGTTCCCAAAGCACAGGGAACTATGGCTACACCTTC
CDR3 length: 15
clone size: NA
D gene: NA
V gene: TRBV6-5
J gene: TRBJ1-2

CDR3 protein: CASTRSPERGNTIYF
CDR3 DNA: TGTGCCAGCACCCGAAGTCCTGAGCGTGGAAACACCATATATTTT
CDR3 length: 15
clone size: few
D gene: NA
V gene: TRBV7-8
J gene: TRBJ1-3

CDR3 protein: CASSPAVWTANTEAFF
CDR3 DNA: TGTGCCAGCTCACCTGCCGTATGGACAGCGAACACTGAAGCTTTCTTT
CDR3 length: 16
clone size: NA
D gene: NA
V gene: TRBV18
J gene: TRBJ1-1

CDR3 protein: CSASRDSSYEQYF
CDR3 DNA: TGCAGTGCTAGTCGGGACAGCTCCTACGAGCAGTACTTC
CDR3 length: 13
clone size: NA
D gene: TRBD1
V gene: TRBV20-1
J gene: TRBJ2-7

CDR3 protein: CASSADRREKLFF
CDR3 DNA: TGTGCCAGCAGCGCGGACAGGCGAGAAAAACTGTTTTTT
CDR3 length: 13
clone size: few
D gene: TRBD1
V gene: TRBV6-5
J gene: TRBJ1-4

CDR3 protein: CASRPTEGAYGYTF
CDR3 DNA: TGCGCCAGCAGGCCTACCGAGGGCGCCTATGGCTACACCTTC
CDR3 length: 14
clone size: NA
D gene: NA
V gene: TRBV5-1
J gene: TRBJ1-2

CDR3 protein: CSATDGYGYTF
CDR3 DNA: TGCAGTGCTACCGATGGCTATGGCTACACCTTC
CDR3 length: 11
clone size: few
D gene: NA
V gene: TRBV20-1
J gene: TRBJ1-2

CDR3 protein: CASKKSSATNEKLFF
CDR3 DNA: TGTGCCAGCAAAAAATCGAGTGCAACTAATGAAAAACTGTTTTTT
CDR3 length: 15
clone size: NA
D gene: NA
V gene: TRBV7-9
J gene: TRBJ1-4

CDR3 protein: CASSIGGWGGSTDTQYF
CDR3 DNA: TGTGCCAGTAGTATAGGTGGGTGGGGAGGGAGCACAGATACGCAGTATTTT
CDR3 length: 17
clone size: NA
D gene: TRBD2
V gene: TRBV19
J gene: TRBJ2-3

CDR3 protein: CASSSQGAVNSPLHF
CDR3 DNA: TGTGCCAGCAGCTCCCAGGGGGCGGTGAATTCACCCCTCCACTTT
CDR3 length: 15
clone size: NA
D gene: TRBD1
V gene: TRBV7-2
J gene: TRBJ1-6

CDR3 protein: CASYGDVAPLHF
CDR3 DNA: TGTGCCAGCTACGGGGATGTGGCACCCCTCCACTTT
CDR3 length: 12
clone size: NA
D gene: NA
V gene: TRBV21-1
J gene: TRBJ1-6

CDR3 protein: CASSSNGYTF
CDR3 DNA: TGTGCCAGCAGTTCGAATGGCTACACCTTC
CDR3 length: 10
clone size: NA
D gene: NA
V gene: TRBV28
J gene: TRBJ1-2

CDR3 protein: CASSTSGLSTDTQYF
CDR3 DNA: TGTGCCAGCAGTACTAGCGGTTTAAGCACAGATACGCAGTATTTT
CDR3 length: 15
clone size: NA
D gene: TRBD2
V gene: TRBV2
J gene: TRBJ2-3

CDR3 protein: CASSPGTSGRSADTQYF
CDR3 DNA: TGCGCCAGCAGCCCAGGGACTAGCGGGAGGTCCGCAGATACGCAGTATTTT
CDR3 length: 17
clone size: few
D gene: TRBD2
V gene: TRBV5-1
J gene: TRBJ2-3

CDR3 protein: CASSITSGGTKEQYF
CDR3 DNA: TGTGCCAGTAGTATCACTAGCGGGGGGACTAAGGAGCAGTACTTC
CDR3 length: 15
clone size: NA
D gene: TRBD2
V gene: TRBV19
J gene: TRBJ2-7

CDR3 protein: CASGLTGVSNQPQHF
CDR3 DNA: TGTGCTAGTGGCCTGACAGGGGTAAGCAATCAGCCCCAGCATTTT
CDR3 length: 15
clone size: NA
D gene: TRBD1
V gene: TRBV12-5
J gene: TRBJ1-5

CDR3 protein: CASSKGLAGGVDTQYF
CDR3 DNA: TGTGCCAGCAGCAAAGGACTAGCGGGGGGGGTTGATACGCAGTATTTT
CDR3 length: 16
clone size: NA
D gene: TRBD2
V gene: TRBV27
J gene: TRBJ2-3

CDR3 protein: CASSFDWDYGYTF
CDR3 DNA: TGTGCCAGCAGTTTCGACTGGGACTATGGCTACACCTTC
CDR3 length: 13
clone size: NA
D gene: NA
V gene: TRBV6-5
J gene: TRBJ1-2

CDR3 protein: CASSILLGRTGELFF
CDR3 DNA: TGTGCCAGTAGTATTCTTTTGGGGAGGACCGGGGAGCTGTTTTTT
CDR3 length: 15
clone size: NA
D gene: NA
V gene: TRBV19
J gene: TRBJ2-2

CDR3 protein: CASSLRSGGYQETQYF
CDR3 DNA: TGTGCCAGCAGCTTGAGGAGTGGGGGCTACCAAGAGACCCAGTACTTC
CDR3 length: 16
clone size: NA
D gene: NA
V gene: TRBV5-6
J gene: TRBJ2-5

CDR3 protein: CASSQERLAGTLAKNIQYF
CDR3 DNA: TGCGCCAGCAGCCAAGAGAGATTAGCGGGGACTCTAGCCAAAAACATTCAGTACTTC
CDR3 length: 19
clone size: NA
D gene: TRBD2
V gene: TRBV4-3
J gene: TRBJ2-4

CDR3 protein: CSVEDQGRSGNTIYF
CDR3 DNA: TGCAGCGTTGAAGATCAGGGCCGCTCTGGAAACACCATATATTTT
CDR3 length: 15
clone size: NA
D gene: NA
V gene: TRBV29-1
J gene: TRBJ1-3

CDR3 protein: CASKLTGTANEKLFF
CDR3 DNA: TGTGCCAGCAAATTAACCGGGACCGCGAATGAAAAACTGTTTTTT
CDR3 length: 15
clone size: medium-sized
D gene: NA
V gene: TRBV27
J gene: TRBJ1-4

CDR3 protein: CASSQHRQASTDTQYF
CDR3 DNA: TGTGCCAGCAGCCAACATCGACAGGCTAGCACAGATACGCAGTATTTT
CDR3 length: 16
clone size: NA
D gene: NA
V gene: TRBV14
J gene: TRBJ2-3

CDR3 protein: CATGRGLTDTQYF
CDR3 DNA: TGTGCTACCGGCCGGGGTCTCACAGATACGCAGTATTTT
CDR3 length: 13
clone size: NA
D gene: NA
V gene: TRBV9
J gene: TRBJ2-3

CDR3 protein: CASSLGVGGIGETQYF
CDR3 DNA: TGTGCTAGCAGCCTGGGGGTAGGGGGCATTGGGGAGACCCAGTACTTC
CDR3 length: 16
clone size: NA
D gene: TRBD1
V gene: TRBV7-7
J gene: TRBJ2-5

CDR3 protein: CASSSPGGLAGSNEQFF
CDR3 DNA: TGTGCCAGCAGCTCCCCGGGGGGGCTAGCGGGGAGCAATGAGCAGTTCTTC
CDR3 length: 17
clone size: NA
D gene: TRBD2
V gene: TRBV7-9
J gene: TRBJ2-1

CDR3 protein: CAISGGTSQGNEQFF
CDR3 DNA: TGTGCCATCAGTGGGGGGACTAGTCAAGGCAATGAGCAGTTCTTC
CDR3 length: 15
clone size: NA
D gene: TRBD2
V gene: TRBV10-3
J gene: TRBJ2-1

CDR3 protein: CASSLYGGRETQYF
CDR3 DNA: TGTGCCAGCAGTTTATACGGGGGACGGGAGACCCAGTACTTC
CDR3 length: 14
clone size: NA
D gene: NA
V gene: TRBV28
J gene: TRBJ2-5

CDR3 protein: CASSEAAFTNTDTQYF
CDR3 DNA: TGTGCCAGCAGTGAAGCGGCCTTTACCAACACAGATACGCAGTATTTT
CDR3 length: 16
clone size: once
D gene: NA
V gene: TRBV6-1
J gene: TRBJ2-3

CDR3 protein: CASSLVFSGRALYEQYF
CDR3 DNA: TGTGCCAGCAGCTTGGTTTTTAGCGGGAGGGCGCTCTACGAGCAGTACTTC
CDR3 length: 17
clone size: once
D gene: TRBD2
V gene: TRBV5-5
J gene: TRBJ2-7

CDR3 protein: CASSVTGLKVGPAKNIQYF
CDR3 DNA: TGTGCCAGCAGTGTGACAGGGTTAAAGGTGGGGCCAGCCAAAAACATTCAGTACTTC
CDR3 length: 19
clone size: NA
D gene: TRBD1
V gene: TRBV7-2
J gene: TRBJ2-4